This T cell receptor beta chain was found in a study of blood T cell repertoires in COVID-19. On the study more broadly: Both acute and convalescent COVID-19 samples were obtained from the United States, Italy and Spain. PBMCs, B-cell-depleted T cells, or T cells were the source of the cDNA or gDNA that made up the material.

The V and J ends lost 4 bases and 1 base respectively, with 5 bases between them. Germline loops: CDR1 LGHDT, CDR2 YNNKEL (reference sequence). This CDR3 has 12 amino acids. Method: immunoSEQ multiplex PCR; TCRdb's copy keeps in-frame clones and lacks some. This sample yields about 34,000 clones, of which 77% are seen a single time; roughly 17% belongs to the top ten. The receptor was derived from a human donor in a cohort sampled during active COVID-19. The chain uses TRBV3-1 (or the pseudogene TRBV3-2) and TRBJ2-7; D ambiguous. Sequenced input: peripheral blood. Here the CDR3 DNA reads TGTGCCAGCAGCCCTCGTTCCTACGAGCAGTACTTC. It specifies CASSPRSYEQYF.